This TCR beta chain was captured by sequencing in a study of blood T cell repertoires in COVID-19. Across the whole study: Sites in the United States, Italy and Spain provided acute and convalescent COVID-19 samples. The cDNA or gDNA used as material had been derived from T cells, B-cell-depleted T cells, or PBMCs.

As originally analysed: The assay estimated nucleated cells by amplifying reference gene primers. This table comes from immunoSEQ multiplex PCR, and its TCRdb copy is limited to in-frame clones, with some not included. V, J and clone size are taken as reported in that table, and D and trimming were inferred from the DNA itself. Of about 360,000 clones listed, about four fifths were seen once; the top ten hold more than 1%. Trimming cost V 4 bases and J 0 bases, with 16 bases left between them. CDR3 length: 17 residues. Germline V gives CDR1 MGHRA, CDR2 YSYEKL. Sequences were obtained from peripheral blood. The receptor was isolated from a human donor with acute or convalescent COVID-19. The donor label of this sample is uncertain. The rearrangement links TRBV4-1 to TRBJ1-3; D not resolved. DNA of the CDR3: TGCGCCAGCAGCCCATCCTCGGGAGGGTCCTCTGGAAACACCATATATTTT. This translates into CASSPSSGGSSGNTIYF.